The sequence of this TCR beta chain was determined in a study of shared clonotypes between healthy human individuals. Data came from immunoSEQ multiplex PCR; TCRdb stores just in-frame clones and leaves some out. This sample has 550,000 to 750,000 clones; about 95% occur once, and the top ten carry roughly 0.1%. The CDR3 has 14 amino acids. V dropped 1 base and J dropped 1 base, with 8 bases sitting between them. The germline gives CDR1 MGHRA, CDR2 YSYEKL. CD8 cells classed as naive were CD45RO-negative and positively selected for CCR7, excluding terminally differentiated effector memory CD45RA+ cells. As concerns this clone: Other DNA variants within this sample encode the same CDR3.

The source is a woman in her 30s in good health. Sequences were obtained from naive CD8+ T cells sorted from blood. V and J are TRBV4-1 and TRBJ2-7, with D tentatively TRBD2 (6 bases). This CDR3 reads CASSQVGGSYEQYF. In DNA, the CDR3 is TGCGCCAGCAGCCAAGTCGGGGGTTCCTACGAGCAGTACTTC.